Listed here are 16 T cell receptor beta chains from one sample, sequenced in a study of long-term antiretroviral therapy in people with HIV. The immunoSEQ assay was v3.0, run at survey level. Clones were sequenced by immunoSEQ multiplex PCR, and TCRdb holds only the in-frame ones, with some missing. The table records about 25,000 clones, 83% of them present only once. The source material was unsorted PBMCs, sampled 3 years after starting antiretroviral therapy. The receptors were sampled from a man aged 18 to 29 with HIV.

The chain links TRBV2 to TRBJ1-1, with a possible D match to TRBD1 (5 bases). This CDR3 comprises 14 residues. CDR1 and CDR2 from the germline V gene are SNHLY and FYNNEI. Trimming took 3 bases from V and 1 from J, leaving 9 bases between them. CDR3 region: CASSEQGGNTEAFF. The CDR3 DNA reads as TGTGCCAGCAGTGAGCAGGGAGGGAACACTGAAGCTTTCTTT.

V gene TRBV10-3 combines with J gene TRBJ2-1; TRBD1 matches 7 bases. Germline V gene sequence: CDR1 ENHRY, CDR2 SYGVKD. Trimming removed 10 bases from V and 8 bases from J; junction bases left unmatched: 11. The CDR3 spans 13 residues. The CDR3 bases are TGTGCCACCAAGACAGGGAATCAGGATGAGCAGTTCTTC. Translation: CATKTGNQDEQFF.

The chain uses TRBV7-9 and TRBJ1-4; D perhaps matches TRBD1 (6 bases). The ends were cut back, 5 bases at V and 4 bases at J, with 14 bases in the middle. This CDR3 region has 15 residues. The germline CDR1 and CDR2 sequences are SEHNR and FQNEAQ (reference sequence). The CDR3 nucleotides read TGTGCCAGCAGCACTAAAGGGGGAGTTAATGAAAAACTGTTTTTT. It yields the protein CASSTKGGVNEKLFF.

The chain has TRBV18 and TRBJ2-7; D gene unclear. This CDR3 region has 14 residues. The ends were cut back, 3 bases at V and 5 bases at J, with 14 bases in the middle. Germline CDR1 and CDR2: KGHSH and LQKENI. Here the CDR3 reads CASSPNARSHEQYV. DNA of the CDR3: TGTGCCAGCTCACCGAATGCCCGGAGCCACGAGCAGTACGTC.

The rearrangement links TRBV6-1 to TRBJ2-3, with D possibly being TRBD2 (5 bases). The germline V gene has CDR1 MNHNS and CDR2 SASEGT. V shed 7 bases and J shed 3 bases, with 11 bases lying between them. This CDR3 region has 13 residues. CDR3 DNA: TGTGCCAGCAACGTTGGGGAGACAGATACGCAGTATTTT. It yields the protein CASNVGETDTQYF.

This chain connects TRBV9 to TRBJ2-5; D may be TRBD1 or TRBD2 (6 bases each). Germline lookup yields CDR1 SGDLS and CDR2 YYNGEE. V dropped 0 bases and J dropped 5 bases, with 11 bases sitting between them. This CDR3 comprises 14 residues. CDR3 nucleotides: TGTGCCAGCAGCGTAGGAGGAGGGGGGGAGACCCAGTACTTC. Protein product: CASSVGGGGETQYF.

This clone is a singleton in its sample. The rearrangement joins TRBV13 to TRBJ1-3; D remains ambiguous. Germline lookup yields CDR1 PRHDT and CDR2 FYEKMQ (reference sequence). V shed 3 bases and J shed 8 bases, with 11 bases lying between them. This CDR3 is built from 13 residues. The DNA of the CDR3 is TGTGCCAGCAGCTTTAAAAGGGCGGACACCATATATTTT. Encoded protein: CASSFKRADTIYF.

The rearrangement uses TRBV11-2 and TRBJ1-4; no reliable D call. CDR1 is SGHAT and CDR2 is FQNNGV in the germline V gene. The V gene lost 4 bases and the J gene lost 8 bases, with 14 bases spanning the gap. The CDR3 loop spans 14 amino acids. The CDR3 sequence: CASSYQAVGEKLFF. The CDR3 DNA reads as TGTGCCAGCAGCTACCAGGCGGTAGGAGAAAAACTGTTTTTT.

J is TRBJ2-2 and V is TRBV2; TRBD2 matches at 11 bases. Germline trimming cut 6 bases from V and 4 bases from J; bases unmatched to any gene: 4. The CDR3 spans 15 residues. CDR1 SNHLY and CDR2 FYNNEI come from the germline V gene. In DNA, the CDR3 is TGTGCCAGCAGGGGGACTAGCGGCCCCACCGGGGAGCTGTTTTTT. Translation gives CASRGTSGPTGELFF.

J is TRBJ2-1 and V is TRBV4-2; 7 bases are shared with TRBD1. CDR1 is LGHNA, CDR2 YNFKEQ, per germline. CDR3 length: 17 amino acids. V shed 4 bases and J 1 base; nucleotides not matched to a gene: 10. The CDR3 is CASSRNGDRVSYNEQFF. For the CDR3, the DNA is TGTGCCAGCAGCCGGAACGGTGACAGGGTGTCCTACAATGAGCAGTTCTTC.

The chain uses TRBV28 and TRBJ1-2; D ambiguous. Between the trimmed V and J ends, which lost 8 bases and 7 bases, there was a span of 32 bases. This CDR3 region has 18 residues. CDR1 and CDR2 (germline): MDHEN, SYDVKM. The CDR3, as DNA: TGTGCCAGCGCCGCCCGACCGGGAGCCTTTTCTCTGTCTCTTGGCTACACCTTC. The encoded protein is CASAARPGAFSLSLGYTF.

This clone has a single count. The CDR3 nucleotides are TGTGCCAGCAGCCCCGGGACAGACTATGGCTACACCTTC. Amino acids: CASSPGTDYGYTF. V usage is TRBV11-2 and J usage is TRBJ1-2, with 7 bases fitting TRBD1. Losses at the gene ends were 5 bases for V and 3 bases for J; bases not matched to a gene: 3. CDR3 length equals 13 residues. The germline V gene encodes CDR1 SGHAT and CDR2 FQNNGV.

The chain recombines TRBV7-6 with TRBJ2-5; TRBD1 is a possible D gene (7 bases). CDR3 size: 16 residues. Germline values: CDR1 SGHVS, CDR2 FNYEAQ. V gave up 1 base and J gave up 0 bases, with 12 bases separating them. This chain's CDR3 is CASSLEAGGNQETQYF. The CDR3 nucleotides read TGTGCCAGCAGCTTAGAGGCAGGGGGGAACCAAGAGACCCAGTACTTC.

V is TRBV9 and J is TRBJ1-3; D gene ambiguous. Trimming pared 0 bases from V and 0 bases from J, leaving 13 bases between. CDR3 length equals 17 residues. CDR1 is SGDLS, CDR2 YYNGEE, per germline. The CDR3 sequence: CASSVGTRSYSGNTIYF. CDR3 nucleotides: TGTGCCAGCAGCGTAGGAACGCGTAGTTACTCTGGAAACACCATATATTTT.

This chain joins TRBV6-5 and TRBJ2-7, with D uncertain. The germline CDR1 and CDR2 sequences are MNHEY and SVGAGI. V was clipped by 2 bases and J by 7 bases, with 9 bases between them. The CDR3 extends over 12 amino acids. Here the CDR3 reads CASSYPWGEQYF. CDR3 DNA: TGTGCCAGCAGTTACCCCTGGGGAGAGCAGTACTTC.

About this clone itself: An end of the junction does not agree with germline; a read error may underlie this. The chain carries TRBV27 and TRBJ2-3, with 7 positions matching TRBD1. There are 15 residues in the CDR3. CDR1 MNHEY and CDR2 SMNVEV come from the germline V gene (reference sequence). CDR3 amino acids: CASSLSTGWTDTQYF. The CDR3 nucleotides are TGTGCCAGCAGTCTATCGACAGGGTGGACAGATACGCAGTATTTT.